The rows below give T cell receptor beta chains drawn from one sample of a study of T cells in localized non-small cell lung cancer. Sequenced by immunoSEQ multiplex PCR; TCRdb stores in-frame clones only, minus some. Of over 55,000 clones listed, almost 90% are singletons. The sequenced sample was peripheral blood, obtained before any cancer treatment. These receptor sequences come from a woman aged 40-70 years with stage I lung adenocarcinoma. CDR3s include the opening cysteine and the closing phenylalanine or tryptophan. The order of the fields is J gene, V gene, D gene, clone size, CDR3 protein, CDR3 DNA. The D gene is left open where the match is weak. Size values are once, few and many counts, or a class for expanded clones, and some rows have none.

J gene: TRBJ1-3
V gene: TRBV2
D gene: -
clone size: -
CDR3 protein: CASRDLTPGDTIYF
CDR3 DNA: TGTGCCAGCAGAGACCTTACCCCAGGGGACACCATATATTTT

J gene: TRBJ1-1
V gene: TRBV10-3
D gene: -
clone size: -
CDR3 protein: CAISEPLNTEAFF
CDR3 DNA: TGTGCCATCAGTGAGCCACTCAACACTGAAGCTTTCTTT

J gene: TRBJ2-7
V gene: TRBV4-1
D gene: -
clone size: -
CDR3 protein: CASSQEQAAYEQYF
CDR3 DNA: TGCGCCAGCAGCCAAGAGCAGGCGGCCTACGAGCAGTACTTC

J gene: TRBJ2-5
V gene: TRBV11-2
D gene: -
clone size: -
CDR3 protein: CASTEGQRPYF
CDR3 DNA: TGTGCCAGCACCGAAGGACAGAGACCGTACTTC

J gene: TRBJ1-2
V gene: TRBV30
D gene: -
clone size: -
CDR3 protein: CAAGGGNYGYTF
CDR3 DNA: TGTGCCGCTGGGGGGGGTAACTATGGCTACACCTTC

J gene: TRBJ1-2
V gene: TRBV5-5
D gene: TRBD1
clone size: -
CDR3 protein: CASSLEGAGGPYGYTF
CDR3 DNA: TGTGCCAGCAGCTTGGAGGGGGCAGGGGGACCCTATGGCTACACCTTC

J gene: TRBJ2-1
V gene: TRBV18
D gene: -
clone size: few
CDR3 protein: CASSPLPGDYNEQFF
CDR3 DNA: TGTGCCAGCTCACCACTCCCAGGAGACTACAATGAGCAGTTCTTC

J gene: TRBJ2-4
V gene: TRBV19
D gene: -
clone size: -
CDR3 protein: CASSIQGYGKNIQYF
CDR3 DNA: TGTGCCAGTAGTATTCAGGGGTACGGCAAAAACATTCAGTACTTC

J gene: TRBJ2-1
V gene: TRBV6-1
D gene: TRBD1
clone size: -
CDR3 protein: CASRKAFGTDNEQFF
CDR3 DNA: TGTGCCAGCAGGAAGGCTTTCGGGACAGACAATGAGCAGTTCTTC

J gene: TRBJ2-5
V gene: TRBV19
D gene: TRBD2
clone size: -
CDR3 protein: CASSGLAGLETQYF
CDR3 DNA: TGTGCCAGTAGTGGCCTAGCGGGATTGGAGACCCAGTACTTC

J gene: TRBJ2-5
V gene: TRBV11-3
D gene: -
clone size: once
CDR3 protein: CASSPGPEEGGETQYF
CDR3 DNA: TGTGCCAGCAGCCCCGGTCCCGAAGAGGGCGGAGAGACCCAGTACTTC

J gene: TRBJ2-4
V gene: TRBV19
D gene: -
clone size: -
CDR3 protein: CASSIGPGVAKNIQYF
CDR3 DNA: TGTGCCAGTAGTATAGGGCCAGGAGTAGCCAAAAACATTCAGTACTTC

J gene: TRBJ1-2
V gene: TRBV28
D gene: -
clone size: -
CDR3 protein: CASSLGRYGYTF
CDR3 DNA: TGTGCCAGCAGTTTAGGCAGATATGGCTACACCTTC

J gene: TRBJ1-1
V gene: TRBV20-1
D gene: -
clone size: -
CDR3 protein: CSATGVTEAFF
CDR3 DNA: TGCAGTGCTACAGGGGTCACTGAAGCTTTCTTT

J gene: TRBJ1-2
V gene: TRBV28
D gene: -
clone size: -
CDR3 protein: CASSFGGGYGYTF
CDR3 DNA: TGTGCCAGCAGTTTCGGGGGAGGCTATGGCTACACCTTC

J gene: TRBJ2-2
V gene: TRBV29-1
D gene: -
clone size: -
CDR3 protein: CSVVGYLNTGELFF
CDR3 DNA: TGCAGCGTTGTGGGGTATCTAAACACCGGGGAGCTGTTTTTT

J gene: TRBJ2-7
V gene: TRBV18
D gene: -
clone size: -
CDR3 protein: CASSVGGASDYEQYF
CDR3 DNA: TGTGCCAGCTCCGTCGGAGGGGCTTCCGACTACGAGCAGTACTTC

J gene: TRBJ2-7
V gene: TRBV14
D gene: -
clone size: medium-sized
CDR3 protein: CASSLIHGIPYEQYF
CDR3 DNA: TGTGCCAGCAGCCTGATACACGGGATTCCCTACGAGCAGTACTTC

J gene: TRBJ2-7
V gene: TRBV5-6
D gene: -
clone size: few
CDR3 protein: CASSLSGEQYF
CDR3 DNA: TGTGCCAGCAGCTTGTCCGGTGAGCAGTACTTC

J gene: TRBJ1-1
V gene: TRBV28
D gene: -
clone size: -
CDR3 protein: CASSFGSMNTEAFF
CDR3 DNA: TGTGCCAGCAGTTTTGGGTCGATGAACACTGAAGCTTTCTTT

J gene: TRBJ1-1
V gene: TRBV5-8
D gene: -
clone size: once
CDR3 protein: CASSLRPGTEAFF
CDR3 DNA: TGTGCCAGCAGCTTGAGGCCAGGAACTGAAGCTTTCTTT

J gene: TRBJ2-7
V gene: TRBV4-3
D gene: -
clone size: -
CDR3 protein: CASSQRSSAEQYF
CDR3 DNA: TGCGCCAGCAGCCAAAGGTCGTCGGCAGAGCAGTACTTC

J gene: TRBJ2-1
V gene: TRBV5-8
D gene: TRBD1
clone size: -
CDR3 protein: CASSLGTGYNEQFF
CDR3 DNA: TGTGCCAGCAGCTTGGGGACAGGTTACAATGAGCAGTTCTTC

J gene: TRBJ1-6
V gene: TRBV28
D gene: -
clone size: -
CDR3 protein: CASNGPNLGSPLHF
CDR3 DNA: TGTGCCAGCAATGGCCCTAATCTTGGTTCACCCCTCCACTTT

J gene: TRBJ1-1
V gene: TRBV18
D gene: -
clone size: -
CDR3 protein: CASSPNSGNTEAFF
CDR3 DNA: TGTGCCAGCTCACCCAACTCGGGGAACACTGAAGCTTTCTTT

J gene: TRBJ1-1
V gene: TRBV11-2
D gene: TRBD1
clone size: -
CDR3 protein: CASSLRQGWDTEAFF
CDR3 DNA: TGTGCCAGCAGCTTAAGACAGGGGTGGGACACTGAAGCTTTCTTT

J gene: TRBJ2-7
V gene: TRBV2
D gene: TRBD2
clone size: -
CDR3 protein: CASSELGTSASEQYF
CDR3 DNA: TGTGCCAGCAGTGAACTCGGGACTAGCGCTTCCGAGCAGTACTTC

J gene: TRBJ2-1
V gene: TRBV7-3
D gene: -
clone size: -
CDR3 protein: CASSLTRLDEQFF
CDR3 DNA: TGTGCCAGCAGCTTAACCAGGCTCGATGAGCAGTTCTTC

J gene: TRBJ2-3
V gene: TRBV5-1
D gene: -
clone size: -
CDR3 protein: CASTNNAGSTDTQYF
CDR3 DNA: TGCGCCAGCACCAACAATGCGGGGAGCACAGATACGCAGTATTTT

J gene: TRBJ2-7
V gene: TRBV20-1
D gene: -
clone size: -
CDR3 protein: CSATRAEQYF
CDR3 DNA: TGCAGTGCTACGAGGGCCGAGCAGTACTTC

J gene: TRBJ2-5
V gene: TRBV6-1
D gene: -
clone size: -
CDR3 protein: CASSVGGTNQETQYF
CDR3 DNA: TGTGCCAGCAGTGTCGGTGGGACCAACCAAGAGACCCAGTACTTC

J gene: TRBJ2-3
V gene: TRBV9
D gene: TRBD2
clone size: -
CDR3 protein: CASSPREGPPSTDTQYF
CDR3 DNA: TGTGCCAGCAGCCCCAGGGAGGGCCCCCCCAGCACAGATACGCAGTATTTT

J gene: TRBJ1-2
V gene: TRBV5-1
D gene: TRBD1
clone size: -
CDR3 protein: CASSRVGGAPDYGYTF
CDR3 DNA: TGCGCCAGCAGCCGAGTAGGGGGCGCCCCCGACTATGGCTACACCTTC

J gene: TRBJ1-4
V gene: TRBV7-9
D gene: -
clone size: -
CDR3 protein: CASSSTGSRVFF
CDR3 DNA: TGTGCCAGCAGCTCAACAGGGAGCCGGGTGTTTTTT

J gene: TRBJ2-3
V gene: TRBV2
D gene: -
clone size: -
CDR3 protein: CASSSDGLGRGTDTQYF
CDR3 DNA: TGTGCCAGCAGTTCCGATGGGTTGGGGCGGGGCACAGATACGCAGTATTTT

J gene: TRBJ2-5
V gene: TRBV30
D gene: TRBD1
clone size: once
CDR3 protein: CAWSVMTGVETQYF
CDR3 DNA: TGTGCCTGGAGTGTGATGACAGGGGTGGAGACCCAGTACTTC

J gene: TRBJ1-2
V gene: TRBV27
D gene: -
clone size: -
CDR3 protein: CASTSAGVNYGYTF
CDR3 DNA: TGTGCCAGCACCTCGGCGGGGGTAAACTATGGCTACACCTTC

J gene: TRBJ1-2
V gene: TRBV7-2
D gene: -
clone size: -
CDR3 protein: CASSLQESGLDYGYTF
CDR3 DNA: TGTGCCAGCAGCTTACAAGAATCCGGCTTGGACTATGGCTACACCTTC

J gene: TRBJ1-2
V gene: TRBV4-2
D gene: -
clone size: once
CDR3 protein: CASSQDLNYGYTF
CDR3 DNA: TGTGCCAGCAGCCAAGATTTAAACTATGGCTACACCTTC